This TCR beta chain was profiled in a study of cytomegalovirus exposure and HLA in healthy donors. Germline V gene sequence: CDR1 SNHLY, CDR2 FYNNEI. The germline V and J ends were trimmed by 2 bases and 6 bases, with 16 bases remaining between them. The CDR3 has 15 amino acids. PCR used 60 Vbeta primers and 13 Jbeta primers. Profiling relied on immunoSEQ multiplex PCR, and the TCRdb table lists in-frame clones only, not all of them. The sample gives 150,000 to 200,000 clones, around three quarters of which show up once; around 5.7% is in the top ten. The chain couples TRBV2 to TRBJ1-2; tentative D call: TRBD1 (6 bases). The sequencing input was PBMCs. This receptor was identified in a man aged 35 to 55 in good health and CMV-seronegative. The CDR3 sequence is CASSERRGTSDGYTF. The DNA of the CDR3 is TGTGCCAGCAGTGAACGCAGGGGAACTAGTGATGGCTACACCTTC.